A single sample gave rise to the 13 T cell receptor beta chains below, sequenced in a study of patients and donors after allogeneic stem cell transplantation. TCRdb reprocessed the RT-PCR reads via MiXCR and lists one record per CDR3 protein. The sample has 400,000 to 450,000 distinct CDR3 sequences, 16% seen once; the top ten hold 7.2%. Specimen: blood, either unsorted or a sorted T cell fraction (not recorded which). These receptors all stem from a human donor who was either an allogeneic HSCT recipient or a stem cell or donor lymphocyte infusion donor (not recorded which). It is not recorded whose cells these are; they may come from a transplant donor.

This clonotype was observed a few times. This chain uses TRBV3-1 with TRBJ2-7, with 8 bases identical to TRBD1. The J segment lost 5 bases and the V segment lost 7 bases, leaving 10 bases of the junction unmatched. This CDR3 is built from 14 residues. The germline gives CDR1 LGHDT, CDR2 YNNKEL (reference sequence). The CDR3 bases are TGTGCCAGCAACCCCGGGACAGGAGGCCACGAGCAGTACTTC. It codes for CASNPGTGGHEQYF.

This clonotype was seen repeatedly, ten times or more. The V gene is TRBV12-3 or TRBV12-4, the J gene TRBJ1-1; no clear D. Trimming cost V 0 bases and J 5 bases, with 10 bases left between them. CDR3 size: 14 residues. Here the CDR3 DNA reads TGTGCCAGCAGTTTAGCGGCAGTTTGGACTGAAGCTTTCTTT. It encodes CASSLAAVWTEAFF.

J is TRBJ2-2 and V is TRBV5-1; possibly TRBD1 or TRBD2 for D (5 bases each). V was pared by 0 bases and J by 4 bases, with 7 bases between. Looked up from germline, CDR1 is SGHRS and CDR2 is YFSETQ. CDR3 length: 14 amino acids. Here the CDR3 reads CASSLEGSTGELFF. In nucleotides, the CDR3 is TGCGCCAGCAGCTTGGAGGGGAGCACCGGGGAGCTGTTTTTT.

This clonotype appeared many times. This sequence joins TRBV3-1 and TRBJ1-1; no definite D call. The CDR3 totals 14 residues. The germline V gene encodes CDR1 LGHDT and CDR2 YNNKEL (reference sequence). The germline V and J ends were trimmed by 1 base and 8 bases, with 14 bases remaining between them. CDR3 in DNA: TGTGCCAGCAGCCAAGTGAGGCAGAGCGACGAAGCTTTCTTT. Translated: CASSQVRQSDEAFF.

This clonotype turned up a few times. This chain uses TRBV7-2 with TRBJ2-1; D possibly corresponds to TRBD1 (5 bases). The germline V and J ends were trimmed by 2 bases and 7 bases, with 12 bases remaining between them. The CDR3 extends over 14 amino acids. CDR1 is SGHTA and CDR2 is FQGNSA in the germline V gene. CDR3 sequence (DNA): TGTGCCAGCAGCTTATTGGGCCCAGGGAATGAGCAGTTCTTC. This translates into CASSLLGPGNEQFF. Supplemented by reference TRBV7-2 and TRBJ2-1, the full variable domain reads GAGVSQSPSNKVTEKGKDVELRCDPISGHTALYWYRQSLGQGLEFLIYFQGNSAPDKSGLPSDRFSAERTGGSVSTLTIQRTQQEDSAVYLCASSLLGPGNEQFFGPGTRLTVL.

This clonotype was seen at least ten times. The J gene is TRBJ1-2, the V gene TRBV5-4; D is undetermined. Germline CDR1 reads SGHNT; CDR2 reads YYREEE (reference sequence). The CDR3 contains 13 residues. The V end was cut by 0 bases, the J end by 3 bases, with 6 bases between. CDR3 amino acids: CASSLEADYGYTF. In DNA form, the CDR3 reads TGTGCCAGCAGCTTGGAGGCGGACTATGGCTACACCTTC. Drawing the rest from reference TRBV5-4 and TRBJ1-2, the complete variable domain is ETGVTQSPTHLIKTRGQQVTLRCSSQSGHNTVSWYQQALGQGPQFIFQYYREEENGRGNFPPRFSGLQFPNYSSELNVNALELDDSALYLCASSLEADYGYTFGSGTRLTVV.

This clonotype was counted at least ten times. The CDR3 sequence is CASSQESGGIPGELFF. CDR3 sequence (DNA): TGCGCCAGCAGCCAAGAATCGGGGGGAATACCCGGGGAGCTGTTTTTT. The J gene is TRBJ2-2, the V gene TRBV4-3; 7 bases fit TRBD2. This CDR3 contains 16 residues. J was trimmed by 6 bases and V by 0 bases; bases with no gene match: 7. CDR1 and CDR2 (germline): LGHNA, YSLEER.

V and J are TRBV28 and TRBJ1-5; D possibly corresponds to TRBD1 (5 bases). V was trimmed by 6 bases and J by 2 bases, leaving 17 bases between them. The germline V gene has CDR1 MDHEN and CDR2 SYDVKM. The CDR3 runs to 16 residues. CDR3 amino acids: CASRDRGRGGNQPQHF. The CDR3 DNA reads as TGTGCCAGCAGGGATCGGGGGAGGGGAGGCAATCAGCCCCAGCATTTT.

This clonotype came up a few times. This chain joins TRBV5-1 and TRBJ1-1, with 9 bases lining up with TRBD1. CDR1 is SGHRS, CDR2 YFSETQ, per germline. Trimming cost V 4 bases and J 5 bases; bases outside gene matches: 12. The CDR3 totals 16 residues. The CDR3 nucleotides are TGCGCCAGCAGCCAAAGTTACAGGGGGCATAGAACTGAAGCTTTCTTT. Amino acid sequence: CASSQSYRGHRTEAFF.

This clonotype turned up a few times. This chain links TRBV20-1 with TRBJ2-5, with D perhaps matching TRBD2 (6 bases). The CDR3 length is 14 residues. Germline lookup yields CDR1 DFQATT and CDR2 SNEGSKA (reference sequence). V lost 5 bases and J 2 bases, leaving 15 bases between the germline ends. The CDR3 here is CSAARTTKQETQYF. The CDR3 DNA reads TGCAGTGCTGCCCGGACTACCAAACAAGAGACCCAGTACTTC.

This clonotype was picked up a small number of times. This chain joins TRBV12-3 or TRBV12-4 and TRBJ2-5, with TRBD2 matching 13 bases. The V gene end was trimmed by 3 bases and the J gene end by 5 bases; junction bases not matched to a gene: 3. This CDR3 region has 15 residues. CDR3 protein: CASSFRTSGGETQYF. In nucleotides, the CDR3 is TGTGCCAGCAGTTTCCGGACTAGCGGGGGTGAGACCCAGTACTTC.

This chain connects TRBV6-5 to TRBJ2-2; the D is unclear. This CDR3 has 13 residues. CDR1 is MNHEY and CDR2 is SVGAGI in the germline V gene. The ends were cut back, 2 bases at V and 2 bases at J, with 3 bases in the middle. This CDR3 is CASSYENTGELFF. The CDR3 nucleotides read TGTGCCAGCAGTTACGAAAACACCGGGGAGCTGTTTTTT.

The chain combines TRBV19 with TRBJ1-5; unclear D gene. V lost 5 bases, J lost 1 base, and 18 bases lay in between. The CDR3 has 17 residues. The germline V gene has CDR1 LNHDA and CDR2 SQIVND (reference sequence). The CDR3 sequence is CASSALGSRKSNQPQHF. The CDR3 nucleotides read TGTGCCAGTAGTGCCCTCGGGAGCAGGAAGAGCAATCAGCCCCAGCATTTT.